This TCR beta chain was retrieved from a study of OX40 agonist ivuxolimab in advanced cancers. Study overall: Clinicians treated patients with ivuxolimab, an agonistic anti-OX40 (CD134) antibody.

Clones were sequenced by immunoSEQ multiplex PCR, and TCRdb holds only the in-frame ones, with some missing. Of 27,000 or so clones in the sample, around 82% were seen once. General study points: On average, a greater number of expanded clones characterised CD8+ T cells relative to CD4+.

Notes on this clone: Its target is unknown.

CDR3 length: 13 residues. Unmatched junction bases numbered 4, after V lost 6 bases and J lost 4 bases. Germline CDR1 reads LNHDA; CDR2 reads SQIVND (reference sequence). The chain recombines TRBV19 with TRBJ2-5; 8 bases map to TRBD1. This clonotype originated in an adult with an advanced solid tumor such as melanoma, head and neck, liver or kidney cancer. The sequences come from CD4+ or CD8+ T cells sorted from blood, collected in a trial of the OX40 agonist ivuxolimab. CDR3 sequence (DNA): TGTGCCAGTAGGGACAGGGTTGCAGAGACCCAGTACTTC. Protein: CASRDRVAETQYF. The full variable domain, in which reference TRBV19 and TRBJ2-5 provide the parts outside the CDR3, is DGGITQSPKYLFRKEGQNVTLSCEQNLNHDAMYWYRQDPGQGLRLIYYSQIVNDFQKGDIAEGYSVSREKKESFPLTVTSAQKNPTAFYLCASRDRVAETQYFGPGTRLLVL.